One sample yielded the 25 T cell receptor beta chains listed below, sequenced in a study of cytomegalovirus exposure and HLA in healthy donors. Primers: 60 Vbeta forward and 13 Jbeta reverse. TCRdb's table, derived via immunoSEQ multiplex PCR, lists solely in-frame clones and lacks some. The sample yields about 130,000 clones, 82% seen once. Sequenced: PBMCs. The receptors stem from a boy under 18 in good health and CMV-seronegative.

This clone was seen more than once but under ten times. The V and J genes are TRBV5-6 and TRBJ1-5; perhaps TRBD1 as D (5 bases). Germline CDR1 and CDR2: SGHDT and YYEEEE. The CDR3 sequence is 16 residues long. V was trimmed by 0 bases and J by 0 bases, leaving 10 bases between them. CDR3 sequence: CASSLAGYHSNQPQHF. CDR3 bases: TGTGCCAGCAGCTTGGCAGGGTATCATAGCAATCAGCCCCAGCATTTT.

The chain joins TRBV4-1 to TRBJ1-1, with no clear D. This CDR3 has 15 amino acids. Trimming removed 3 bases from V and 1 base from J, with 12 bases in between. Germline assignment: CDR1 MGHRA and CDR2 YSYEKL. CDR3: CASSHPGIPNTEAFF. Here the CDR3 DNA reads TGCGCCAGCAGCCACCCCGGGATACCGAACACTGAAGCTTTCTTT.

V gene TRBV30 combines with J gene TRBJ1-1; D gene unclear. Germline values: CDR1 GTSNPN, CDR2 SVGIG (reference sequence). The V end lost 5 bases, the J end lost 6 bases, and 13 bases lay between the germline ends. The CDR3 runs 12 residues. For the CDR3, the DNA is TGTGCCTGGGAGCCTCCCTCCCCTGAAGCTTTCTTT. Amino acids: CAWEPPSPEAFF. Combining the CDR3 with reference TRBV30 and TRBJ1-1 gives the whole variable domain SQTIHQWPATLVQPVGSPLSLECTVEGTSNPNLYWYRQAAGRGLQLLFYSVGIGQISSEVPQNLSASRPQDRQFILSSKKLLLSDSGFYLCAWEPPSPEAFFGQGTRLTVV.

The chain links TRBV6-6 to TRBJ1-1; the D gene is possibly TRBD1 (6 bases). V was shortened by 3 bases and J by 3 bases, with 14 bases between the two germline ends. Germline V gives CDR1 MNHNY, CDR2 SVGAGI (reference sequence). This CDR3 region has 15 residues. CDR3 DNA sequence: TGTGCCAGCAGTTATCTCCAGGGGTATGACACTGAAGCTTTCTTT. This sequence encodes CASSYLQGYDTEAFF.

The chain recombines TRBV7-3 with TRBJ1-1; 7 bases map to TRBD1. V trimming: 5 bases; J trimming: 0 bases; junction bases outside the gene matches: 6. Per germline, CDR1 SGHTA and CDR2 FQGTGA. This CDR3 has 15 residues. The CDR3 region is CASSPEGAMNTEAFF. CDR3 in DNA: TGTGCCAGCAGCCCGGAGGGGGCGATGAACACTGAAGCTTTCTTT. The full variable domain, completed using reference TRBV7-3 and TRBJ1-1, is GAGVSQTPSNKVTEKGKYVELRCDPISGHTALYWYRQSLGQGPEFLIYFQGTGAADDSGLPNDRFFAVRPEGSVSTLKIQRTERGDSAVYLCASSPEGAMNTEAFFGQGTRLTVV.

The chain employs TRBV7-3 and TRBJ2-2, with 9 nucleotides matching TRBD2. The CDR3 is made up of 15 amino acids. The ends lost 1 base at V and 6 bases at J; junction bases unmatched: 3. Per the germline V gene, CDR1 is SGHTA and CDR2 is FQGTGA. CDR3 DNA: TGTGCCAGCAGCTTAATAGCGGGAGCTCCCGGGGAGCTGTTTTTT. Amino acids: CASSLIAGAPGELFF.

The J gene is TRBJ2-5, the V gene TRBV30, with a tentative D call TRBD2 (6 bases). The CDR3 spans 15 residues. Germline values: CDR1 GTSNPN, CDR2 SVGIG (reference sequence). For the CDR3, the DNA is TGTGCTTCGGACTATCGTGAGCGGTACCAAGAGACCCAGTACTTC. Its protein product is CASDYRERYQETQYF.

The rearrangement uses TRBV19 and TRBJ1-2; 7 bases are shared with TRBD1. This CDR3 contains 15 residues. Germline CDR1 is LNHDA and CDR2 is SQIVND (reference sequence). The trim removed 7 bases at V and 5 bases at J, leaving 13 bases unmatched. CDR3 in DNA: TGTGCCAGTACCCTCCTAGGGGGCAGGGATTATGGCTACACCTTC. It is translated as CASTLLGGRDYGYTF.

The chain is built from TRBV9 and TRBJ2-7, with 7 bases aligning to TRBD2. The ends lost 3 bases at V and 3 bases at J; junction bases unmatched: 9. CDR1 and CDR2 from the germline V gene are SGDLS and YYNGEE. The CDR3 loop spans 15 amino acids. The CDR3 nucleotides are TGTGCCAGCAGCGCGGGGGGACTTTGGAACTACGAGCAGTACTTC. Protein: CASSAGGLWNYEQYF.

V usage is TRBV6-5 and J usage is TRBJ2-2; 9 nucleotides match TRBD1. Germline V lookup: CDR1 MNHEY, CDR2 SVGAGI. Trimming at V came to 2 bases and at J to 5 bases, leaving 0 bases not matched to a gene. The CDR3 runs 14 residues. The CDR3 region has the DNA TGTGCCAGCAGTTACGGGACAGGGACCGGGGAGCTGTTTTTT. Amino acid sequence: CASSYGTGTGELFF.

The chain carries TRBV21-1 and TRBJ2-7; the D segment call TRBD1 is taken from the table without a DNA check. TRBV21-1 is assigned pseudogene status. This CDR3 region has 15 residues. CDR3 sequence: CASSSGQVETYEQYF. DNA for the CDR3: TGTGCCAGCAGCAGCGGACAGGTTGAAACCTACGAGCAGTACTTC.

The chain joins TRBV6-1 to TRBJ1-5; D gene unclear. CDR1 is MNHNS and CDR2 is SASEGT in the germline V gene. The CDR3 loop spans 14 amino acids. V lost 7 bases to trimming and J lost 0 bases, with 10 bases between them. CDR3 region: CASTAATSNQPQHF. The CDR3 DNA is TGTGCCAGCACGGCGGCTACTAGCAATCAGCCCCAGCATTTT.

Note on this clone: One end of the junction is discordant with germline, which a read error may explain. The chain has TRBV7-6 and TRBJ1-2; 8 bases fit TRBD1. This CDR3 has 15 residues. Germline V gene sequence: CDR1 SGHVS, CDR2 FNYEAQ. The CDR3 here is CASSLAGRGQGGYPF. Here the CDR3 DNA reads TGTGCCAGCAGCTTAGCGGGCAGGGGGCAGGGTGGCTACCCCTTC.

The V gene is TRBV27, the J gene TRBJ1-1; TRBD1 might be the D (5 bases). Trimming left V 2 bases short and J 5 bases short, with 15 bases between. Germline V gene sequence: CDR1 MNHEY, CDR2 SMNVEV (reference sequence). The CDR3 consists of 15 residues. In DNA, the CDR3 is TGTGCCAGCAGTTTACTCTCGGGGGGGGGAACTGAAGCTTTCTTT. This sequence encodes CASSLLSGGGTEAFF.

The chain couples TRBV5-4 to TRBJ2-1; no clear D. Germline values: CDR1 SGHNT, CDR2 YYREEE (reference sequence). Trimming removed 6 bases from V and 4 bases from J, with 17 bases in between. The CDR3 consists of 15 residues. The CDR3 loop is CASTPNKDLYNEQFF. CDR3 bases: TGTGCCAGCACCCCAAATAAAGACTTATACAATGAGCAGTTCTTC.

The chain links TRBV30 to TRBJ2-4; tentatively, D is TRBD2 (5 bases). The length of the CDR3 is 15 residues. CDR1 and CDR2 (germline): GTSNPN, SVGIG (reference sequence). V was cut by 3 bases and J by 2 bases, with 14 bases left in between. The CDR3 coding sequence is TGTGCCTGGAGACGTCGGGAATTGTCCAAAAACATTCAGTACTTC. Residues: CAWRRRELSKNIQYF.

J is TRBJ1-2 and V is TRBV27; D is perhaps TRBD1 (6 bases). V was clipped by 0 bases and J by 0 bases, with 14 bases between them. The CDR3 extends over 17 amino acids. The germline CDR1 and CDR2 sequences are MNHEY and SMNVEV (reference sequence). CDR3 in amino acids: CASSLSASAGANYGYTF. The CDR3 DNA follows: TGTGCCAGCAGTTTATCGGCTTCGGCAGGGGCTAACTATGGCTACACCTTC.

The rearrangement links TRBV5-6 to TRBJ2-1; 9 bases are a match to TRBD2. The germline gives CDR1 SGHDT, CDR2 YYEEEE. Unmatched junction bases numbered 8, after V lost 3 bases and J lost 7 bases. This CDR3 has 15 residues. The CDR3 coding sequence is TGTGCCAGCAGCTCCCTTAGCGGGAGAGCAAATGAGCAGTTCTTC. It yields the protein CASSSLSGRANEQFF.

This chain links TRBV30 with TRBJ2-4; TRBD1 agrees at 8 bases. Trimming took 2 bases from V and 0 from J; bases not matched to a gene: 3. Germline V gene lookup returns CDR1 GTSNPN and CDR2 SVGIG (reference sequence). This CDR3 spans 15 amino acids. The CDR3 protein is CAWSRQGTAKNIQYF. The CDR3 DNA reads TGTGCCTGGAGTCGACAGGGGACAGCCAAAAACATTCAGTACTTC. The variable domain in full, completed from reference TRBV30 and TRBJ2-4, reads SQTIHQWPATLVQPVGSPLSLECTVEGTSNPNLYWYRQAAGRGLQLLFYSVGIGQISSEVPQNLSASRPQDRQFILSSKKLLLSDSGFYLCAWSRQGTAKNIQYFGAGTRLSVL.

This sequence joins TRBV27 and TRBJ2-7, with 7 bases matching TRBD2. CDR1 is MNHEY, CDR2 SMNVEV, per germline (reference sequence). V dropped 3 bases and J dropped 0; count of bases not matched to a gene: 2. The CDR3 length is 14 residues. The CDR3 coding sequence is TGTGCCAGCAGTTTGGCTAGCGGCTCCTACGAGCAGTACTTC. Protein: CASSLASGSYEQYF.

The rearrangement links TRBV29-1 to TRBJ1-2; 7 bases align to TRBD1. The junction had 9 bases not matched to a gene; V was cut back by 7 bases and J by 1 base. Germline CDR1 SQVTM, CDR2 ANQGSEA. The CDR3 has 14 residues. CDR3 in amino acids: CSASSGQSNYGYTF. CDR3 DNA: TGCAGCGCCTCTTCGGGACAGAGTAACTATGGCTACACCTTC.

This clone was seen a few times. The genes are TRBV5-6 and TRBJ1-5; D gene ambiguous. The CDR3 sequence is 13 residues long. The germline V gene has CDR1 SGHDT and CDR2 YYEEEE. The V gene lost 4 bases and the J gene lost 13 bases, with 18 bases spanning the gap. CDR3 loop: CASSPGPGVGQHF. The CDR3 DNA sequence: TGTGCCAGCAGCCCTGGTCCCGGGGTTGGTCAGCATTTT.

This clone was counted a single time. The chain is built from TRBV27 and TRBJ2-7; TRBD1 matches 9 bases. Germline values: CDR1 MNHEY, CDR2 SMNVEV (reference sequence). V trimming: 6 bases; J trimming: 3 bases; junction bases outside the gene matches: 6. The CDR3 has 14 residues. DNA for the CDR3: TGTGCCAGCAGAAGACCGGGACAGGGCTACGAGCAGTACTTC. Its translation: CASRRPGQGYEQYF.

The chain recombines TRBV2 with TRBJ1-1; D is perhaps TRBD1 (5 bases). Trimming pared 7 bases from V and 7 bases from J, leaving 10 bases between. Germline V lookup: CDR1 SNHLY, CDR2 FYNNEI. The CDR3 extends over 11 amino acids. The CDR3 region has the DNA TGTGCCAGCATGGGACTTTTTGAAGCTTTCTTT. This codes for CASMGLFEAFF.

The chain joins TRBV7-8 to TRBJ1-4; 9 bases are a match to TRBD1. Germline CDR1 SGHVS, CDR2 FQNEAQ. This CDR3 has 15 amino acids. Trimming at V came to 1 base and at J to 8 bases, leaving 5 bases not matched to a gene. CDR3 loop: CASSLGGQGGEKLFF. CDR3 bases: TGTGCCAGCAGCTTAGGGGGACAGGGAGGGGAAAAACTGTTTTTT.